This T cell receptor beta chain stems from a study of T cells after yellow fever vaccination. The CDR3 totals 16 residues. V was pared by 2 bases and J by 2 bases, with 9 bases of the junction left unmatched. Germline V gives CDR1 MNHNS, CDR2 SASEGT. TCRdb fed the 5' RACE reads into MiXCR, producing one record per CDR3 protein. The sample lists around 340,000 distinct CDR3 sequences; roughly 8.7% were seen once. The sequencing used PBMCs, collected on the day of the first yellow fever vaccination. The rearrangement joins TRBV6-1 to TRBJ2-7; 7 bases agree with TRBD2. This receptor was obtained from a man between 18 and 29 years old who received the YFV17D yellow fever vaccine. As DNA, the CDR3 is TGTGCCAGCAGTGAAAGGGTAGCGGGCCAGGCCTACGAGCAGTACTTC. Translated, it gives CASSERVAGQAYEQYF.